The rows below give T cell receptor beta chains drawn from one sample of a study of OX40 agonist ivuxolimab in advanced cancers. Produced via immunoSEQ multiplex PCR; TCRdb's table is partial and in-frame only. Of around 62,000 clones in the sample, 80% to 85% were seen once. This material consisted of CD4+ or CD8+ T cells sorted from blood, taken in a trial of the OX40 agonist ivuxolimab. The receptors here all came from an adult with an advanced solid tumor such as melanoma, head and neck, liver or kidney cancer. CDR3s leave out the opening cysteine and the closing phenylalanine or tryptophan. The order of the fields is V gene, J gene, clone size, CDR3 protein. Clone size is given for some rows only: seen once, a few or many times, or a class if the clone is expanded.

TRBV5-1	TRBJ2-5	-	ASSLNRGKETQY
TRBV19	TRBJ1-5	few	ASGSNQPQH
TRBV5-1	TRBJ2-7	-	ASSEQSLYEQY
TRBV5-1	TRBJ2-2	-	ASSLAVTLTGELF
TRBV23-1	TRBJ1-5	-	ASNRGAQPQH
TRBV19	TRBJ2-5	-	ASLTGDGETQY
TRBV18	TRBJ2-3	-	ASSPQRLAGTLGTDTQY
TRBV20-1	TRBJ1-1	-	GTTGDTEAF
TRBV7-2	TRBJ1-1	-	ASSLPGFGGMNTEAF
TRBV28	TRBJ2-7	-	ASKEEGAGYEQY
TRBV2	TRBJ1-5	-	ASRFRLQNQPQH
TRBV6-5	TRBJ1-2	once	ASSRTDTNYGYT
TRBV7-2	TRBJ1-2	-	ASSPMGGLSAGYT
TRBV4-3	TRBJ1-1	few	ASSQEATFGGTEAF
TRBV7-7	TRBJ2-5	-	ASSPLGQGAETQY
TRBV12-5	TRBJ2-2	-	ASGGPAGGAGELF
TRBV7-9	TRBJ2-1	-	ASSLRGLLGDEQF
TRBV5-1	TRBJ2-2	-	ASSSLGGHTGELF
TRBV7-9	TRBJ2-3	-	ASSYARDRAPTDTQY
TRBV18	TRBJ2-5	-	ASSPPRTSGGPTQETQY
TRBV6-6	TRBJ1-2	-	ASSYLRGKNYGYT
TRBV6-6	TRBJ1-1	-	ASNQQGATEAF
TRBV23-1	TRBJ1-1	-	ASSQTTGGPTEAF
TRBV5-1	TRBJ2-7	-	ASSLMSGGDEQY
TRBV9	TRBJ1-5	-	ASSSRWGEGPQH
TRBV5-1	TRBJ1-2	-	ASSRSFEGYGYT
TRBV5-4	TRBJ2-1	-	ASGGEVFGEQF
TRBV18	TRBJ1-1	-	ASSPGTGRNTEAF
TRBV19	TRBJ2-4	-	ASRGNQGLKNIQY
TRBV14	TRBJ1-1	-	ASSRPFGGEAF
TRBV6-1	TRBJ1-3	once	ASSEGRSSGNTIY
TRBV6-1	TRBJ2-7	-	ASTRTRRAYEQY
TRBV7-2	TRBJ1-4	-	ASSLVGGREKLF
TRBV18	TRBJ1-1	-	ASSPTPGQSRTEAF
TRBV7-7	TRBJ2-7	-	ASSPRTVQRVSEQY
TRBV4-1	TRBJ2-1	-	ASSWIGGRDNEQF
TRBV7-9	TRBJ2-1	-	AIGGNEQF
TRBV4-2	-	-	ASSQDWAESSYEQY
TRBV10-2	TRBJ2-7	few	ASSRAAPASYEQY
TRBV30	TRBJ1-5	-	AWSAMVS
TRBV5-4	TRBJ1-2	-	ASSLGESYGYT
TRBV6-6	TRBJ2-5	-	ASIPSGGETQY
TRBV19	TRBJ1-5	-	ASSLLLPGQASNQPQH
TRBV4-2	TRBJ1-2	-	ASSQNGRARGNYGYT
TRBV19	TRBJ1-1	-	ASSLGQGTEAF
TRBV28	TRBJ1-2	-	ASTEGGGFNYGYT
TRBV2	TRBJ1-6	few	ASSRGGSPLH
TRBV11-2	TRBJ2-3	-	ASSSGLQASSTDTQY
TRBV11-2	TRBJ1-5	-	ASSEGKQPQH
TRBV19	TRBJ1-1	-	ASSLRTGGTGNTEAF
TRBV4-1	TRBJ1-2	-	ASSQDGSQGFYGYT
TRBV4-1	TRBJ1-2	-	ASSQEPGWDYGYT